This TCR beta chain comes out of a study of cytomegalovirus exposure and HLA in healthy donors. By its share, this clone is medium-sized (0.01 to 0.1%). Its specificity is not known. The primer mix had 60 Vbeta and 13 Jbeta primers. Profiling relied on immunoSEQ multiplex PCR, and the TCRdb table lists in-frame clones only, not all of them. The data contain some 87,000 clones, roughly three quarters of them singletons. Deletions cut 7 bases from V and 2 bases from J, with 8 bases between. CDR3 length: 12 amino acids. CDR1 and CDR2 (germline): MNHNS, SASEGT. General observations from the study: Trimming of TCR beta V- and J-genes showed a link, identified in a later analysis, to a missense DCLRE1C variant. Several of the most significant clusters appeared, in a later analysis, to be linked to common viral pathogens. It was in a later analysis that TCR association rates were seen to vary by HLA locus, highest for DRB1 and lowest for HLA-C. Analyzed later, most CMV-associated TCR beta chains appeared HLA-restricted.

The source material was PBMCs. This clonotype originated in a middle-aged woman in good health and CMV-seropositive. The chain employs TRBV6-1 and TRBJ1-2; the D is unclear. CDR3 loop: CASKDYNYGYTF. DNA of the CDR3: TGTGCCAGCAAGGACTACAACTATGGCTACACCTTC.